This T cell receptor (beta chain) was observed in a study of blood T cells in healthy people across ages. The wider study: About one barcoded beta molecule per two T cells was the capture yield of template switching.

This CDR3 is 15 amino acids long. The trim removed 7 bases at V and 6 bases at J, leaving 14 bases unmatched. Per the germline V gene, CDR1 is MDHEN and CDR2 is SYDVKM. A second PCR of about 6 to 11 cycles used a sample-barcoded 5' primer and a J-beta primer mix. Each cDNA molecule was tagged by a template-switch adaptor with 12 random nucleotides. No fewer than 2.5 million CDR3-containing paired-end reads came from each sample. Each CDR3 protein gets one entry after TCRdb re-called the 5' RACE reads with MiXCR. The sample holds approximately 800,000 distinct CDR3 sequences; about 62% are singletons and the top ten take around a quarter.

The material sequenced was blood. The receptor's source is a man younger than 45 in good health. The chain employs TRBV28 and TRBJ2-5; 7 bases map to TRBD2. Here the CDR3 DNA reads TGTGCCAGCATCGAACCCGGACACGGGAGGAAGACCCAGTACTTC. Protein product: CASIEPGHGRKTQYF.